Each of the 4 T cell receptor beta chains below was sequenced from the same sample in a study of blood T cell repertoires in COVID-19 (dated by TCRdb to 2020 to 2021). The library was built by means of the immunoSEQ multiplex PCR assay. In its TCRdb copy, this immuneACCESS table keeps in-frame sequences only and misses some clones. Where compared with another copy, unresolved V genes explain less than half of these, and the others have no known cause. This sample lists around 210,000 clones; approximately 80% were detected once. 0.9% to 0.95% of the sample is in the top ten clones. Sequences were obtained from peripheral blood. The receptors were sampled from a man aged 60-69 years with COVID-19, enrolled during active disease.

This clone showed up just a few times. The chain couples TRBV11-3 to TRBJ2-2, with D tentatively TRBD2 (7 bases). Trimming cost V 8 bases and J 7 bases, with 20 bases left between them. Per the germline V gene, CDR1 is SGHNT and CDR2 is YENEEA. CDR3 length equals 15 residues. The CDR3 here is CASSPKGGSGGELFF. The CDR3 DNA reads TGTGCCAGCTCCCCCAAGGGGGGGAGCGGCGGGGAGCTGTTTTTT.

The genes are TRBV4-2 and TRBJ2-5; a possible D gene is TRBD2 (5 bases). Between the trimmed V and J ends, which lost 1 base and 0 bases, there was a span of 15 bases. The length of the CDR3 is 17 residues. The V gene's germline CDR1 is LGHNA and CDR2 YNFKEQ. This CDR3 is CASSQGLRVGHQETQYF. The CDR3 DNA reads as TGTGCCAGCAGCCAAGGTCTGAGGGTCGGGCACCAAGAGACCCAGTACTTC.

This clone was detected a few times. The genes are TRBV5-1 and TRBJ2-7, with 7 bases lining up with TRBD2. Per germline, CDR1 SGHRS and CDR2 YFSETQ. The CDR3 consists of 14 residues. V was clipped by 0 bases and J by 4 bases; unmatched bases: 4. CDR3 residues: CASSLVGGSYEQYF. DNA for the CDR3: TGCGCCAGCAGCTTGGTTGGCGGGAGTTACGAGCAGTACTTC.

The chain has TRBV14 and TRBJ2-5; the D is unclear. Germline V CDR1 and CDR2: SGHDN, FVKESK. V was trimmed by 5 bases and J by 0 bases, leaving 10 bases between them. This CDR3 spans 14 amino acids. This CDR3 is CASSVWAYQETQYF. DNA for the CDR3: TGTGCCAGCAGCGTGTGGGCGTACCAAGAGACCCAGTACTTC.